The 13 T cell receptor beta chains below were found in one sample sequenced in a study of T cell clones after liver transplantation. Sequencing of dividing CFSE-low cells from the MLR defined alloreactive TCRbeta sequences. No antigen is known for these receptors. TCRdb's copy holds only in-frame clones and misses some; the assay was immunoSEQ multiplex PCR. The sample carries about 5,600 clones, 25% to 30% recorded once. The specimen sequenced was CD4+ T cells from cultured PBMCs. Source of these receptors: a human patient who received a liver transplant. Some T cells may possibly be graft donor cells.

There are a few counts of this clone. The rearrangement joins TRBV6-1 to TRBJ2-3; 7 bases map to TRBD2. The CDR3 has 15 residues. The V gene's germline CDR1 is MNHNS and CDR2 SASEGT. The ends lost 3 bases at V and 2 bases at J; junction bases unmatched: 5. The CDR3 sequence is CASSDGTIPTDTQYF. The CDR3 nucleotides are TGTGCCAGCAGTGACGGGACTATACCCACAGATACGCAGTATTTT.

J is TRBJ1-1 and V is TRBV6-8; D remains unclear. Trimming took off 7 bases at V and 1 base at J, with 10 bases between the two ends. The CDR3 contains 13 residues. Germline assignment: CDR1 MNHGY and CDR2 SAAAGT. CDR3 nucleotide sequence: TGTGCCAGCACAACTACTACGAACACTGAAGCTTTCTTT. Amino acid sequence: CASTTTTNTEAFF.

V is TRBV18 and J is TRBJ2-5, with TRBD1 matching over 7 bases. In germline, CDR1 is KGHSH, CDR2 LQKENI. This CDR3 is built from 15 residues. The V segment lost 3 bases and the J segment 2 bases; nucleotides outside the gene matches: 6. The CDR3: CASSPIRTGQETQYF. CDR3 coding DNA: TGTGCCAGCTCACCGATCCGGACAGGACAAGAGACCCAGTACTTC.

The chain carries TRBV7-9 and TRBJ2-2; maybe TRBD2 (6 bases). V was pared by 5 bases and J by 4 bases, with 17 bases between. The germline V gene encodes CDR1 SEHNR and CDR2 FQNEAQ (reference sequence). The CDR3 extends over 16 amino acids. This CDR3 reads CASSRSGTEGTGELFF. The CDR3 DNA follows: TGTGCCAGCAGCCGCTCCGGGACTGAGGGCACCGGGGAGCTGTTTTTT.

This clone was found a few times. The chain combines TRBV4-3 with TRBJ2-1; TRBD1 or TRBD2 may be the D gene (5 bases each). CDR3 length: 14 amino acids. Germline V CDR1 and CDR2: LGHNA, YSLEER. V was cut by 0 bases and J by 10 bases, with 13 bases left in between. CDR3 sequence (DNA): TGCGCCAGCAGCCAAGATCGGACGGGGCAAGAGCAGTTCTTC. Translated: CASSQDRTGQEQFF.

The gene calls are TRBV9 and TRBJ2-2, with no clear D. The CDR3 sequence is 15 residues long. Trimming left V 0 bases short and J 0 bases short, with 6 bases between. Germline lookup yields CDR1 SGDLS and CDR2 YYNGEE. In DNA form, the CDR3 reads TGTGCCAGCAGCGTAGGGGCGGCGAACACCGGGGAGCTGTTTTTT. Translated, it gives CASSVGAANTGELFF. Together with reference TRBV9 and TRBJ2-2, the CDR3 gives the full variable domain: DSGVTQTPKHLITATGQRVTLRCSPRSGDLSVYWYQQSLDQGLQFLIQYYNGEERAKGNILERFSAQQFPDLHSELNLSSLELGDSALYFCASSVGAANTGELFFGEGSRLTVL.

This clone has more than one count but fewer than ten. The chain employs TRBV4-2 and TRBJ2-7, with 12 nucleotides matching TRBD2. Germline assignment: CDR1 LGHNA and CDR2 YNFKEQ. The V gene end was trimmed by 4 bases and the J gene end by 0 bases; junction bases not matched to a gene: 10. The CDR3 runs 18 residues. The CDR3: CASSRASGRAGLSYEQYF. Here the CDR3 DNA reads TGTGCCAGCAGCCGGGCTAGCGGGAGGGCCGGTCTCTCCTACGAGCAGTACTTC.

The chain has TRBV5-1 and TRBJ1-2, with 10 nucleotides matching TRBD1. Germline trimming cut 4 bases from V and 2 bases from J; bases unmatched to any gene: 8. The CDR3 has 16 amino acids. Per germline, CDR1 SGHRS and CDR2 YFSETQ. As DNA, the CDR3 is TGCGCCAGCAGCGGGGGATCGGGACAGGGGAACTATGGCTACACCTTC. This gives the protein CASSGGSGQGNYGYTF.

The sample holds a few counts of this clone. V gene TRBV11-1 combines with J gene TRBJ2-1; TRBD2 aligns across 14 bases. The CDR3 covers 13 residues. V lost 4 bases to trimming and J lost 14 bases; unmatched junction nucleotides: 4. Germline values: CDR1 SGHAT, CDR2 FQDESV (reference sequence). CDR3 sequence: CASSSTSGGVKFF. As DNA, the CDR3 is TGTGCCAGCAGCTCGACTAGCGGGGGGGTAAAGTTCTTC.

This clone was found a few times. The CDR3 coding sequence is TGTGCCAGCAGTTTATTTATTGGGAGTGGGACAGATACGCAGTATTTT. It translates to CASSLFIGSGTDTQYF. The chain links TRBV27 to TRBJ2-3; TRBD2 is a possible D gene (5 bases). V was shortened by 1 base and J by 3 bases, with 14 bases between the two germline ends. The CDR3 covers 16 residues. Germline V lookup: CDR1 MNHEY, CDR2 SMNVEV (reference sequence).

The chain combines TRBV7-3 with TRBJ1-5; no clear D gene. CDR3 length: 14 residues. V lost 6 bases, J lost 2 bases, and 11 bases lay in between. CDR1 SGHTA and CDR2 FQGTGA come from the germline V gene. In DNA, the CDR3 is TGTGCCAGCAGTGAGTCACAGCGCAATCAGCCCCAGCATTTT. Its translation: CASSESQRNQPQHF.

Only a few counts were recorded for this clone. This chain connects TRBV7-2 to TRBJ2-7, with 8 bases identical to TRBD1. The CDR3 covers 15 residues. In germline, CDR1 is SGHTA, CDR2 FQGNSA. With V trimmed by 5 bases and J by 2 bases, 8 bases remained unmatched. CDR3 amino acids: CASSLGRTGTYEQYF. The CDR3 DNA reads TGTGCCAGCAGCCTTGGCCGGACAGGGACCTACGAGCAGTACTTC.

This clone was counted between two and nine times. V usage is TRBV7-8 and J usage is TRBJ2-3; 11 bases fit TRBD1. The CDR3 is 15 residues long. Per the germline V gene, CDR1 is SGHVS and CDR2 is FQNEAQ. Trimming at V came to 5 bases and at J to 6 bases, leaving 7 bases not matched to a gene. Written as DNA, the CDR3 is TGTGCCAGCAGCCCACGGACAGGGGGCGTCGATACGCAGTATTTT. It specifies CASSPRTGGVDTQYF.